The 9 T cell receptor beta chains given below trace back to one sample, sequenced in a study of control samples from healthy donors and cancer patients. Generated by immunoSEQ multiplex PCR, the TCRdb table keeps only in-frame clones and is missing some. The sample yields around 84,000 clones, 91% seen once. Source material: blood. Source of these receptors: a man younger than 45 in good health.

The chain is built from TRBV19 and TRBJ1-3; TRBD1 matches at 10 bases. The CDR3 length is 15 residues. The germline V gene has CDR1 LNHDA and CDR2 SQIVND (reference sequence). The trim removed 9 bases at V and 2 bases at J, leaving 7 bases unmatched. The CDR3 sequence: CASMDRGWPGNTIYF. Written as DNA, the CDR3 is TGTGCCAGCATGGACAGGGGGTGGCCTGGAAACACCATATATTTT. The variable domain in full, completed from reference TRBV19 and TRBJ1-3, reads DGGITQSPKYLFRKEGQNVTLSCEQNLNHDAMYWYRQDPGQGLRLIYYSQIVNDFQKGDIAEGYSVSREKKESFPLTVTSAQKNPTAFYLCASMDRGWPGNTIYFGEGSWLTVV.

The V and J genes are TRBV5-1 and TRBJ2-6; 8 bases match TRBD1. Germline V gives CDR1 SGHRS, CDR2 YFSETQ. Unmatched junction bases numbered 1, after V lost 0 bases and J lost 2 bases. The CDR3 consists of 16 residues. Written as DNA, the CDR3 is TGCGCCAGCAGCTTGGAGGGACAGGCTGGGGCCAACGTCCTGACTTTC. Translation: CASSLEGQAGANVLTF.

CDR3 coding DNA: TGCAGCGGGGGAGGGGGGGCCTACAATGAGCAGTTCTTC. Residues: CSGGGGAYNEQFF. The chain has TRBV29-1 and TRBJ2-1; possible D gene TRBD2, 7 bases. The CDR3 covers 13 residues. Germline lookup yields CDR1 SQVTM and CDR2 ANQGSEA. Trimming removed 7 bases at V and 2 bases at J, with 12 bases between.

The chain couples TRBV28 to TRBJ2-3; 8 nucleotides agree with TRBD1. This CDR3 is built from 18 residues. Germline lookup yields CDR1 MDHEN and CDR2 SYDVKM. J was trimmed by 0 bases and V by 3 bases; bases with no gene match: 11. For the CDR3, the DNA is TGTGCCAGCAGTTTGTTGGGCACCGGGACAGGAAGCACAGATACGCAGTATTTT. Its protein product is CASSLLGTGTGSTDTQYF.

This rearrangement joins TRBV7-9 to TRBJ2-7; D unresolved. CDR1 and CDR2 (germline): SEHNR, FQNEAQ (reference sequence). The length of the CDR3 is 13 residues. V was pared by 2 bases and J by 4 bases, with 9 bases between. The CDR3 DNA is TGTGCCAGCAGCTTACCTCCCGGTTACGAGCAGTACTTC. The encoded protein is CASSLPPGYEQYF.

This sequence joins TRBV7-6 and TRBJ1-2; D is perhaps TRBD1 (5 bases). The germline V and J ends were trimmed by 3 bases and 3 bases, with 14 bases remaining between them. Germline loops: CDR1 SGHVS, CDR2 FNYEAQ. The length of the CDR3 is 15 residues. CDR3 protein: CASSLGSAGDYGYTF. The CDR3 DNA reads as TGTGCCAGCAGCTTGGGCTCCGCGGGGGACTATGGCTACACCTTC.

The chain has TRBV4-1 and TRBJ1-2, with D uncertain. Germline V CDR1 and CDR2: MGHRA, YSYEKL. Trimming removed 1 base at V and 2 bases at J, with 17 bases between. This CDR3 spans 17 amino acids. This CDR3 is CASSQGTQSWRNYGYTF. The CDR3 nucleotides read TGCGCCAGCAGCCAAGGTACACAATCATGGAGGAACTATGGCTACACCTTC.

The V and J genes are TRBV9 and TRBJ1-6; D remains ambiguous. The CDR3 spans 19 residues. Germline V gene lookup returns CDR1 SGDLS and CDR2 YYNGEE. The ends were cut back, 3 bases at V and 8 bases at J, with 27 bases in the middle. CDR3 amino acids: CASSAGYRPYRSGDSPLHF. In nucleotides, the CDR3 is TGTGCCAGCAGCGCCGGTTACCGCCCCTATCGGTCTGGAGATTCACCCCTCCACTTT.

CDR3 residues: CSVEDQQAPTSGNTIYF. In DNA, the CDR3 is TGCAGCGTTGAAGACCAACAGGCCCCCACCTCTGGAAACACCATATATTTT. J is TRBJ1-3 and V is TRBV29-1; D may be TRBD1 (5 bases). The CDR3 is made up of 17 amino acids. Deletions cut 0 bases from V and 0 bases from J, with 15 bases between. The germline CDR1 and CDR2 sequences are SQVTM and ANQGSEA.